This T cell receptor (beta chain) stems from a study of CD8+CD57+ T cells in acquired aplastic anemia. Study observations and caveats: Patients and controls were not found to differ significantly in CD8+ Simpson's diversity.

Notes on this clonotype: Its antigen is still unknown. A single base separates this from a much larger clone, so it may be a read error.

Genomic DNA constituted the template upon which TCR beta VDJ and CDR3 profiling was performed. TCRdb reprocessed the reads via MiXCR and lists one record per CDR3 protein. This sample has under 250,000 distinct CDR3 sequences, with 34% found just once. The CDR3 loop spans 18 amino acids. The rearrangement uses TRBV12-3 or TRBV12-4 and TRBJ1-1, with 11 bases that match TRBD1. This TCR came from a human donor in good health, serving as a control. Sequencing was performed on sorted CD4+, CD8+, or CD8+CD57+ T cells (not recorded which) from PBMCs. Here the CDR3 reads CAGSSRTGGRLGNTEAFF. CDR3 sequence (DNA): TGTGCCGGCAGTTCCCGGACAGGGGGCAGGTTAGGTAACACTGAAGCTTTCTTT.